This entry concerns a single TCR beta chain. The antigen is not known. This record belongs to a study of cytomegalovirus exposure and HLA in healthy donors. At the level of the study: Falling in the Caucasian-associated ancestry cluster were 80% to 85% of a few hundred genotyped donors.

V shed 3 bases, J shed 1 base, and the junction held 1 base outside the gene matches. The CDR3 has 14 residues. Germline V gene data show CDR1 as SGHRS and CDR2 as YFSETQ. Use of 60 Vbeta and 13 Jbeta primers characterized the PCR. Some clones are missing from TCRdb's copy, which holds only in-frame ones; the method was immunoSEQ multiplex PCR. The table records roughly 63,000 clones, around 75% of them present only once. Study-level results: Later analysis reportedly placed an Asian-associated ancestry cluster below the approximately 680-donor mean in N-insertions. TCR beta chain V- and J-gene trimming was linked, in a later analysis, to a missense variant in DCLRE1C. Available immune exposure information covered CMV serostatus only.

Sequenced sample: PBMCs. This sequence originates from a woman in her thirties or forties in good health and CMV-seropositive. The chain uses TRBV5-1 and TRBJ1-1; 9 positions match TRBD1. DNA for the CDR3: TGCGCCAGCAGCTCGGGACAGGGGAACACTGAAGCTTTCTTT. Translated, it gives CASSSGQGNTEAFF.